Reported below is one T cell receptor beta chain. Its antigen is currently unknown. TCRdb called the reads again in MiXCR, with one record for every CDR3 protein. The table has hundreds of thousands of distinct CDR3 sequences, roughly 34% seen once. The germline V gene encodes CDR1 ENHRY and CDR2 SYGVKD. CDR3 length: 16 residues. V was pared by 0 bases and J by 4 bases, with 7 bases of the junction left unmatched. The record originates from a study of T cell repertoires in cytomegalovirus infection. This material consisted of cultured PBMCs, taken from culture after CMV antigen stimulation. The chain is built from TRBV10-3 and TRBJ2-3, with 7 bases aligning to TRBD2. The TCR originated in a human donor in good health (CMV status not recorded). Some clones in this sample may be carry-over from other donors' samples. The CDR3 reads CAISESMTSLSDTQYF. Here the CDR3 DNA reads TGTGCCATCAGTGAGTCGATGACTAGCCTTTCAGATACGCAGTATTTT.